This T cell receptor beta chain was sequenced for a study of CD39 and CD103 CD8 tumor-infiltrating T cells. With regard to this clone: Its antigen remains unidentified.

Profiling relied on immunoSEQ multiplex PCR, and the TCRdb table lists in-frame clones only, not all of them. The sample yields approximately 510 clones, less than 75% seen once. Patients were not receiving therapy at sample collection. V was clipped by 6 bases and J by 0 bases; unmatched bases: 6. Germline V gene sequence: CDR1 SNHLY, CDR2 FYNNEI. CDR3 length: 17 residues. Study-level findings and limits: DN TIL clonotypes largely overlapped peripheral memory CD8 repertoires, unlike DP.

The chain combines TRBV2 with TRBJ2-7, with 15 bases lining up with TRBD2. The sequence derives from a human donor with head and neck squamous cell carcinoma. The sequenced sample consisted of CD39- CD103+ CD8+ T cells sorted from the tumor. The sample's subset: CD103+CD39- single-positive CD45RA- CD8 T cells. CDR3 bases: TGTGCCAGCAGAGGGGGGACTAGCGGGGGGCACTCCTACGAGCAGTACTTC. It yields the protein CASRGGTSGGHSYEQYF.